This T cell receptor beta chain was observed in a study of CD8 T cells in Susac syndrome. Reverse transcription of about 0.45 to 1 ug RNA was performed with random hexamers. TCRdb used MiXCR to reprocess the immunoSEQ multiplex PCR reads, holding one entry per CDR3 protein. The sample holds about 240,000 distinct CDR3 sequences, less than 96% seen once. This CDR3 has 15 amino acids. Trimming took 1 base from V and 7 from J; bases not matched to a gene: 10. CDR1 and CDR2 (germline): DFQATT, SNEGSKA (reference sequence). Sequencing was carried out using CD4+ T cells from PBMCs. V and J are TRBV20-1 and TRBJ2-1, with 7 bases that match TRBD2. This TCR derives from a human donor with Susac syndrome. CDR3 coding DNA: TGCAGTGCTAGAGGAGGGAGGGCCTTGGGTAATGAGCAGTTCTTC. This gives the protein CSARGGRALGNEQFF.